These T cell receptor beta chains were read from a single sample in a study of beta chain features in type 1 diabetes. Here immunoSEQ multiplex PCR was the method, and the copy in TCRdb shows in-frame clones only, minus some. The profile shows about 160,000 clones, around 8% of them singletons. Sequenced: central memory CD4+ T cells from blood. These receptors were collected from a woman aged 18 to 35 with type 1 diabetes. Both conserved end residues are part of each CDR3. The D gene is left open where the match is weak. A row's size may be missing; if present it is once, few, many or a size class.

abundance: few
d_gene: .
v_gene: TRBV5-8
j_gene: TRBJ2-3
CDR3aa: CASSVGTWRAQYF
CDR3nt: TGTGCCAGCAGCGTCGGGACGTGGAGGGCGCAGTATTTT

abundance: few
d_gene: TRBD1
v_gene: TRBV15
j_gene: TRBJ1-1
CDR3aa: CATSSRQGRTEAFF
CDR3nt: TGTGCCACCAGCTCAAGACAGGGTCGCACTGAAGCTTTCTTT

abundance: .
d_gene: TRBD1
v_gene: TRBV5-4
j_gene: TRBJ1-3
CDR3aa: CASSNPGQGSGNTIYF
CDR3nt: TGTGCCAGCAGCAATCCGGGACAGGGGTCTGGAAACACCATATATTTT

abundance: .
d_gene: .
v_gene: TRBV7-9
j_gene: TRBJ2-7
CDR3aa: CASSQRLESEQYF
CDR3nt: TGTGCCAGCAGCCAGCGGCTAGAAAGCGAGCAGTACTTC

abundance: few
d_gene: TRBD1
v_gene: TRBV7-2
j_gene: TRBJ1-2
CDR3aa: CASSFDRDYGYTF
CDR3nt: TGTGCCAGCAGCTTTGACAGGGACTATGGCTACACCTTC

abundance: few
d_gene: .
v_gene: TRBV6-1
j_gene: TRBJ2-3
CDR3aa: CASSEPGIGPGDTQYF
CDR3nt: TGTGCCAGCAGTGAACCCGGTATAGGTCCAGGGGATACGCAGTATTTT

abundance: few
d_gene: TRBD2
v_gene: TRBV27
j_gene: TRBJ2-1
CDR3aa: CASSLRGRPYNEQFF
CDR3nt: TGTGCCAGCAGTTTACGCGGGAGGCCCTACAATGAGCAGTTCTTC

abundance: .
d_gene: .
v_gene: TRBV15
j_gene: TRBJ2-7
CDR3aa: CATSRDKQGSGHEQYF
CDR3nt: TGTGCCACCAGCAGAGATAAGCAGGGCAGTGGGCACGAGCAGTACTTC

abundance: few
d_gene: TRBD1
v_gene: TRBV15
j_gene: TRBJ2-2
CDR3aa: CATSSGDRGTGELFF
CDR3nt: TGTGCCACCAGCAGTGGGGACAGGGGTACCGGGGAGCTGTTTTTT

abundance: .
d_gene: TRBD2
v_gene: TRBV19
j_gene: TRBJ2-1
CDR3aa: CASSLQAGGYNEQFF
CDR3nt: TGTGCCAGTAGTCTCCAGGCGGGGGGCTACAATGAGCAGTTCTTC

abundance: few
d_gene: TRBD1
v_gene: TRBV13
j_gene: TRBJ2-7
CDR3aa: CASSLRQGYEQYF
CDR3nt: TGTGCCAGCAGCTTAAGACAGGGCTACGAGCAGTACTTC

abundance: .
d_gene: .
v_gene: TRBV30
j_gene: TRBJ1-2
CDR3aa: CAWSPGEMRYTF
CDR3nt: TGTGCCTGGAGTCCAGGGGAGATGCGCTACACCTTC

abundance: few
d_gene: TRBD1
v_gene: TRBV11-2
j_gene: TRBJ1-2
CDR3aa: CASRNGVQGALGYTF
CDR3nt: TGTGCCAGCAGAAACGGAGTACAGGGGGCGCTTGGCTACACCTTC

abundance: .
d_gene: TRBD1
v_gene: TRBV29-1
j_gene: TRBJ2-7
CDR3aa: CSAWDRAIDEQYF
CDR3nt: TGCAGCGCGTGGGACAGGGCGATCGACGAGCAGTACTTC

abundance: few
d_gene: .
v_gene: TRBV20-1
j_gene: TRBJ1-1
CDR3aa: CSAPGETEAFF
CDR3nt: TGCAGTGCCCCAGGGGAAACTGAAGCTTTCTTT

abundance: few
d_gene: .
v_gene: TRBV28
j_gene: TRBJ1-5
CDR3aa: CASSLSGGQPQHF
CDR3nt: TGTGCCAGCAGCCTTAGCGGGGGACAGCCCCAGCATTTT

abundance: .
d_gene: TRBD1
v_gene: TRBV4-3
j_gene: TRBJ2-1
CDR3aa: CASSPGVNPGQAYNEQFF
CDR3nt: TGCGCCAGCAGCCCTGGGGTTAATCCGGGACAGGCCTACAATGAGCAGTTCTTC

abundance: .
d_gene: .
v_gene: TRBV20-1
j_gene: TRBJ2-3
CDR3aa: CSAPEGDTQYF
CDR3nt: TGCAGTGCTCCCGAGGGAGATACGCAGTATTTT

abundance: few
d_gene: TRBD1
v_gene: TRBV28
j_gene: TRBJ2-1
CDR3aa: CASRATGDYNEQFF
CDR3nt: TGTGCCAGCAGAGCCACAGGGGACTACAATGAGCAGTTCTTC

abundance: .
d_gene: TRBD1
v_gene: TRBV11-2
j_gene: TRBJ2-5
CDR3aa: CASSYQGGETQYF
CDR3nt: TGTGCCAGCAGCTACCAAGGGGGCGAGACCCAGTACTTC

abundance: .
d_gene: TRBD1
v_gene: TRBV27
j_gene: TRBJ2-5
CDR3aa: CATSPGQSSKTQYF
CDR3nt: TGTGCCACGAGCCCGGGACAGAGTTCCAAGACCCAGTACTTC

abundance: few
d_gene: TRBD2
v_gene: TRBV28
j_gene: TRBJ2-1
CDR3aa: CASSPRTSGSIYNEQFF
CDR3nt: TGTGCCAGCAGCCCCAGGACTAGCGGGAGCATCTACAATGAGCAGTTCTTC

abundance: .
d_gene: .
v_gene: TRBV7-9
j_gene: TRBJ1-1
CDR3aa: CASSPPGGWGTEAFF
CDR3nt: TGTGCCAGCAGTCCACCTGGGGGCTGGGGCACTGAAGCTTTCTTT

abundance: .
d_gene: .
v_gene: TRBV5-4
j_gene: TRBJ1-2
CDR3aa: CASSLIGGWNYGYTF
CDR3nt: TGTGCCAGCAGCTTGATTGGGGGCTGGAACTATGGCTACACCTTC

abundance: few
d_gene: .
v_gene: TRBV2
j_gene: TRBJ2-1
CDR3aa: CASRSLAGEQFF
CDR3nt: TGTGCCAGCCGTTCACTGGCGGGTGAGCAGTTCTTC

abundance: few
d_gene: .
v_gene: TRBV11-3
j_gene: TRBJ1-2
CDR3aa: CASSLVRHLYGYTF
CDR3nt: TGTGCCAGCAGCTTAGTGAGACATCTCTATGGCTACACCTTC

abundance: few
d_gene: TRBD2
v_gene: TRBV28
j_gene: TRBJ2-7
CDR3aa: CASSPGTSGTYEQYF
CDR3nt: TGTGCCAGCAGCCCAGGGACTAGCGGAACCTACGAGCAGTACTTC

abundance: few
d_gene: .
v_gene: TRBV29-1
j_gene: TRBJ1-4
CDR3aa: CSAGQYEKLFF
CDR3nt: TGCAGCGCTGGACAGTATGAAAAACTGTTTTTT

abundance: .
d_gene: .
v_gene: TRBV14
j_gene: TRBJ1-2
CDR3aa: CASSQRTGFAGGYTF
CDR3nt: TGTGCCAGCAGCCAACGTACCGGGTTTGCTGGTGGCTACACCTTC

abundance: .
d_gene: .
v_gene: TRBV5-1
j_gene: TRBJ2-1
CDR3aa: CASSLGRLQGRNEQFF
CDR3nt: TGCGCCAGCAGCTTGGGTCGACTACAAGGTCGGAATGAGCAGTTCTTC

abundance: few
d_gene: .
v_gene: TRBV13
j_gene: TRBJ1-6
CDR3aa: CASSLGISRVSNSPLHF
CDR3nt: TGTGCCAGCAGCCTAGGGATCTCCAGGGTATCGAATTCACCCCTCCACTTT

abundance: .
d_gene: .
v_gene: TRBV11-2
j_gene: TRBJ2-7
CDR3aa: CASSLRQAPYEQYF
CDR3nt: TGTGCCAGCAGCTTGAGACAGGCACCCTACGAGCAGTACTTC

abundance: few
d_gene: .
v_gene: TRBV2
j_gene: TRBJ2-3
CDR3aa: CASSLQGTDTQYF
CDR3nt: TGTGCCAGCAGCCTACAGGGAACAGATACGCAGTATTTT

abundance: few
d_gene: TRBD2
v_gene: TRBV30
j_gene: TRBJ2-1
CDR3aa: CAWSGWEGYNEQFF
CDR3nt: TGTGCCTGGAGTGGGTGGGAGGGGTACAATGAGCAGTTCTTC

abundance: few
d_gene: TRBD1
v_gene: TRBV30
j_gene: TRBJ2-7
CDR3aa: CAWSHQPGTGTYEQYF
CDR3nt: TGTGCCTGGAGCCACCAACCGGGGACAGGGACCTACGAGCAGTACTTC

abundance: .
d_gene: TRBD2
v_gene: TRBV27
j_gene: TRBJ2-3
CDR3aa: CASRLAGGTDTQYF
CDR3nt: TGTGCCAGCAGGTTAGCGGGGGGCACAGATACGCAGTATTTT

abundance: .
d_gene: TRBD1
v_gene: TRBV23-1
j_gene: TRBJ2-7
CDR3aa: CASSPRGSPEQYF
CDR3nt: TGCGCCAGCAGTCCCAGGGGGAGTCCCGAGCAGTACTTC

abundance: many
d_gene: TRBD2
v_gene: TRBV6-6
j_gene: TRBJ2-5
CDR3aa: CASRAGGETQYF
CDR3nt: TGTGCCAGCAGGGCGGGGGGGGAGACCCAGTACTTC

abundance: few
d_gene: .
v_gene: TRBV7-4
j_gene: TRBJ2-4
CDR3aa: CASSLGGEDIQYF
CDR3nt: TGTGCCAGCAGCTTAGGAGGGGAGGACATTCAGTACTTC

abundance: .
d_gene: .
v_gene: TRBV5-4
j_gene: TRBJ1-1
CDR3aa: CASGQMNTEAFF
CDR3nt: TGTGCCAGTGGACAGATGAACACTGAAGCTTTCTTT

abundance: .
d_gene: TRBD1
v_gene: TRBV7-9
j_gene: TRBJ1-2
CDR3aa: CASSLVRGSPYGYTF
CDR3nt: TGTGCCAGCAGCTTAGTCAGGGGGTCCCCCTATGGCTACACCTTC

abundance: many
d_gene: .
v_gene: TRBV30
j_gene: TRBJ1-5
CDR3aa: CAWSEGLGQPQHF
CDR3nt: TGTGCCTGGAGTGAGGGGCTTGGCCAGCCCCAGCATTTT

abundance: .
d_gene: .
v_gene: TRBV4-2
j_gene: TRBJ2-7
CDR3aa: CASSQEYNTNYEQYF
CDR3nt: TGTGCCAGCAGCCAAGAATACAACACGAACTACGAGCAGTACTTC

abundance: few
d_gene: TRBD1
v_gene: TRBV7-2
j_gene: TRBJ1-6
CDR3aa: CASSPGTGRNSPLHF
CDR3nt: TGTGCCAGCAGCCCCGGGACAGGGAGGAATTCACCCCTCCACTTT

abundance: few
d_gene: .
v_gene: TRBV9
j_gene: TRBJ1-1
CDR3aa: CASSPYNRVNTEAFF
CDR3nt: TGTGCCAGCAGCCCATATAACAGGGTGAACACTGAAGCTTTCTTT

abundance: few
d_gene: TRBD1
v_gene: TRBV29-1
j_gene: TRBJ1-6
CDR3aa: CSVRGTGFNSPLHF
CDR3nt: TGCAGCGTACGAGGGACAGGTTTTAATTCACCCCTCCACTTT

abundance: .
d_gene: .
v_gene: TRBV11-2
j_gene: TRBJ1-1
CDR3aa: CASSPWGERVAEAFF
CDR3nt: TGTGCCAGCAGTCCCTGGGGGGAACGGGTCGCTGAAGCTTTCTTT